A single sample gave rise to the 12 T cell receptor beta chains below, sequenced in a study of cytomegalovirus exposure and HLA in healthy donors. Primers for the PCR totalled 60 Vbeta and 13 Jbeta. The table came from immunoSEQ multiplex PCR; TCRdb's copy has only in-frame clones and leaves some out. The sample records 250,000 to 350,000 clones, roughly 89% being singletons. The sequencing input was PBMCs. The receptors were sampled from a man between 35 and 55 years old in good health and CMV-seropositive.

This chain connects TRBV7-3 to TRBJ2-7, with D possibly TRBD2 on 5 matching bases. V was clipped by 4 bases and J by 7 bases, with 14 bases between them. The CDR3 is 13 amino acids. The V gene's germline CDR1 is SGHTA and CDR2 FQGTGA. CDR3 in amino acids: CASSSGMTGEQYF. The CDR3 coding sequence is TGTGCCAGCAGCTCCGGGATGACGGGGGAGCAGTACTTC.

The chain is built from TRBV4-3 and TRBJ1-2, with 11 bases identical to TRBD1. J gave up 5 bases and V 3 bases, and 5 bases lay outside the gene matches. Germline lookup yields CDR1 LGHNA and CDR2 YSLEER. The CDR3 contains 15 residues. The CDR3 DNA reads TGCGCCAGCAGCCATCAAGGACAGGGGGCGTATGGCTACACCTTC. Its translation is CASSHQGQGAYGYTF.

The gene calls are TRBV2 and TRBJ1-5; 7 bases line up with TRBD1. Trimming took 7 bases from V and 9 from J; bases not matched to a gene: 9. This CDR3 contains 13 residues. The germline V gene encodes CDR1 SNHLY and CDR2 FYNNEI. CDR3 DNA sequence: TGTGCCAGCAACGACAGGGACCTGGGGCCCCAGCATTTT. Residues: CASNDRDLGPQHF.

The rearrangement uses TRBV6-5 and TRBJ2-1; 13 bases fit TRBD2. With V trimmed by 6 bases and J by 9 bases, 8 bases remained unmatched. The CDR3 sequence is 15 residues long. CDR1 and CDR2 (germline): MNHEY, SVGAGI. The CDR3 spells CASSPGLAGVSEQFF. The CDR3 DNA is TGTGCCAGCAGCCCTGGACTAGCGGGAGTAAGTGAGCAGTTCTTC.

The chain has TRBV5-6 and TRBJ2-7, with D perhaps TRBD1 (5 bases). V was cut by 4 bases and J by 7 bases, with 12 bases left in between. In germline, CDR1 is SGHDT, CDR2 YYEEEE. The CDR3 has 12 amino acids. The CDR3: CASSGDNREQYF. For the CDR3, the DNA is TGTGCCAGCAGCGGAGACAACAGGGAGCAGTACTTC.

This clone has only a few counts. DNA of the CDR3: TGTGCCAGCAGCTCCGACAACGGAGGACAGCCCCAGCATTTT. Its translation is CASSSDNGGQPQHF. V gene TRBV11-2 combines with J gene TRBJ1-5; no clear D gene. CDR1 and CDR2 from the germline V gene are SGHAT and FQNNGV. There are 14 residues in the CDR3. V lost 4 bases to trimming and J lost 7 bases, with 14 bases between them.

This clone appeared once. The chain combines TRBV28 with TRBJ2-1; TRBD2 aligns across 8 bases. Trimming took 8 bases from V and 3 from J; bases not matched to a gene: 6. The CDR3 is 14 amino acids. Germline V gene sequence: CDR1 MDHEN, CDR2 SYDVKM. The CDR3, as DNA: TGTGCCAGCGAGGGGCGGGAGGTCTACAATGAGCAGTTCTTC. Protein sequence: CASEGREVYNEQFF.

The V and J genes are TRBV5-1 and TRBJ2-2, with a possible D match to TRBD2 (5 bases). Germline lookup yields CDR1 SGHRS and CDR2 YFSETQ. V gave up 0 bases and J gave up 6 bases, with 6 bases separating them. The CDR3 has 13 amino acids. The CDR3 DNA is TGCGCCAGCAGCTTGGAGGGAGCCGGGGAGCTGTTTTTT. This sequence encodes CASSLEGAGELFF. Using reference TRBV5-1 and TRBJ2-2 for the parts outside the CDR3, the full variable domain is KAGVTQTPRYLIKTRGQQVTLSCSPISGHRSVSWYQQTPGQGLQFLFEYFSETQRNKGNFPGRFSGRQFSNSRSEMNVSTLELGDSALYLCASSLEGAGELFFGEGSRLTVL.

The chain carries TRBV6-6 and TRBJ1-5; tentatively, D is TRBD1 (5 bases). V was trimmed by 4 bases and J by 2 bases, leaving 9 bases between them. This CDR3 spans 14 amino acids. Germline V gives CDR1 MNHNY, CDR2 SVGAGI (reference sequence). The CDR3 loop reads CASSFTGGNQPQHF. As DNA, the CDR3 is TGTGCCAGCAGTTTCACAGGCGGCAATCAGCCCCAGCATTTT.

The chain uses TRBV5-6 and TRBJ2-7; 11 bases are a match to TRBD2. The germline V gene has CDR1 SGHDT and CDR2 YYEEEE. The CDR3 is made up of 14 amino acids. After removal of 4 bases from V and 7 bases from J, the junction contained 7 bases not matched to a gene. The CDR3 spells CASSALAGDREQYF. In DNA, the CDR3 is TGTGCCAGCAGCGCACTAGCGGGAGATCGGGAGCAGTACTTC.

The chain uses TRBV18 and TRBJ1-1; TRBD1 matches 8 bases. V lost 3 bases and J lost 0; bases outside the gene matches: 0. The CDR3 is made up of 14 amino acids. Germline V gene lookup returns CDR1 KGHSH and CDR2 LQKENI. The CDR3, as DNA: TGTGCCAGCTCACCGGGACAGGTGAACACTGAAGCTTTCTTT. It codes for CASSPGQVNTEAFF. Using reference TRBV18 and TRBJ1-1 for the parts outside the CDR3, the full variable domain is NAGVMQNPRHLVRRRGQEARLRCSPMKGHSHVYWYRQLPEEGLKFMVYLQKENIIDESGMPKERFSAEFPKEGPSILRIQQVVRGDSAAYFCASSPGQVNTEAFFGQGTRLTVV.

The chain couples TRBV2 to TRBJ1-5; TRBD1 matches 7 bases. Germline loops: CDR1 SNHLY, CDR2 FYNNEI. V shed 7 bases, J shed 7 bases, and the junction held 7 bases outside the gene matches. The CDR3 has 13 residues. The CDR3 spells CASTTGAQQPQHF. CDR3 DNA: TGTGCCAGCACAACAGGGGCGCAACAGCCCCAGCATTTT.